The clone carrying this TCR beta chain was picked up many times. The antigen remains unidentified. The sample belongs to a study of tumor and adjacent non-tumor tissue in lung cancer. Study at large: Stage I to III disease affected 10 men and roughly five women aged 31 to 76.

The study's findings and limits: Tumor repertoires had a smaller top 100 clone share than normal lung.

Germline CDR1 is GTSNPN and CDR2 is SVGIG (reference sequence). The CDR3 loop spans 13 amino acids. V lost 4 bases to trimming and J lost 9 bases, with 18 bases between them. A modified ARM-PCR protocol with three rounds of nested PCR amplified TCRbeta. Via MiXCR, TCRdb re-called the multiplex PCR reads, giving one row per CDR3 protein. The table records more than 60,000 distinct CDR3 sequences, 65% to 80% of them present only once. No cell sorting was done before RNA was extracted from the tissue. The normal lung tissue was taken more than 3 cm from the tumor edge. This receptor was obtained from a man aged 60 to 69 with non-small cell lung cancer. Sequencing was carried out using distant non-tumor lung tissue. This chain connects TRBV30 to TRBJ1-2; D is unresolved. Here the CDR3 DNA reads TGTGCCTGGAATCCAGGCGGAGAGGGTAGCTACACCTTC. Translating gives CAWNPGGEGSYTF.